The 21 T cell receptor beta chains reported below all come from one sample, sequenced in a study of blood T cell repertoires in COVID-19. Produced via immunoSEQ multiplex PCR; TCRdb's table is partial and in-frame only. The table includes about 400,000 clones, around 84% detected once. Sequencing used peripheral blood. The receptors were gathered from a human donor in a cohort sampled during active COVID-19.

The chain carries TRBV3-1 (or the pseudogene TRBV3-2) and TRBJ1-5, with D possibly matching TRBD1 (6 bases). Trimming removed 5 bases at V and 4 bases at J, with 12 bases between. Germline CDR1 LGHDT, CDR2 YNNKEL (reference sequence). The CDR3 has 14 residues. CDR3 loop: CASSSRDNNQPQHF. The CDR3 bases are TGTGCCAGCAGCTCCCGGGACAATAATCAGCCCCAGCATTTT.

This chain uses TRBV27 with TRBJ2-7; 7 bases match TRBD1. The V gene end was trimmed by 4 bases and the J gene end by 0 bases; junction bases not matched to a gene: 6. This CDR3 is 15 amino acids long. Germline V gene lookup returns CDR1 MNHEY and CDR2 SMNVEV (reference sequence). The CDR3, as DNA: TGTGCCAGCAGTTCTTCAGGGGGATACTCCTACGAGCAGTACTTC. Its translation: CASSSSGGYSYEQYF.

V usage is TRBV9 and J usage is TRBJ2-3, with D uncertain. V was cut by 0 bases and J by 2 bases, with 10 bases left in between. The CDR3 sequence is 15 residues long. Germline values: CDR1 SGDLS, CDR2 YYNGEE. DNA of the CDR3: TGTGCCAGCAGCGTAGCAGCGACGGCCACAGATACGCAGTATTTT. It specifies CASSVAATATDTQYF.

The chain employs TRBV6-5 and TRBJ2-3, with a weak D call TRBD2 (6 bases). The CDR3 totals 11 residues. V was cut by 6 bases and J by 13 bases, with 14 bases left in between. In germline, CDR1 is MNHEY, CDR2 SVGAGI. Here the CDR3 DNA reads TGTGCCAGCAGCCGGGACTTCATGGAGTATTTT. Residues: CASSRDFMEYF.

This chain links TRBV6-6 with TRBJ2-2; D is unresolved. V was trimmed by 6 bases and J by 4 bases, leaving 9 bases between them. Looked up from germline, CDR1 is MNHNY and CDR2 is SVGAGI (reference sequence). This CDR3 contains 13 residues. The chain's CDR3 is CASRDMSTGELFF. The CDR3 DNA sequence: TGTGCCAGCAGAGATATGAGCACCGGGGAGCTGTTTTTT.

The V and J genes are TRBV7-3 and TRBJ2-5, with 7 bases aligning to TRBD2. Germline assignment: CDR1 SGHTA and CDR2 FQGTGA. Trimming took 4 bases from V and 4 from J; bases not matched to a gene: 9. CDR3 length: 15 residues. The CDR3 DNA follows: TGTGCCAGCAGCTCCCAAACGTCTAGCGGAGAGACCCAGTACTTC. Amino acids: CASSSQTSSGETQYF.

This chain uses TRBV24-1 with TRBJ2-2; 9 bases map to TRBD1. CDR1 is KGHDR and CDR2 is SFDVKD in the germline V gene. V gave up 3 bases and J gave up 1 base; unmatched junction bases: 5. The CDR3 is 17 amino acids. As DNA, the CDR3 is TGTGCCACCAGTGATGGGACGGGACAGGGGAACACCGGGGAGCTGTTTTTT. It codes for CATSDGTGQGNTGELFF.

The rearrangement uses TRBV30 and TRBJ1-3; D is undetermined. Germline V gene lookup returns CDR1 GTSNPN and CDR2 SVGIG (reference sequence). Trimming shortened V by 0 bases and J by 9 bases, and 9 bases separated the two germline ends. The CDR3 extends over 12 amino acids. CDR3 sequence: CAWSVGGRTIYF. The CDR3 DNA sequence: TGTGCCTGGAGTGTGGGAGGGCGCACCATATATTTT. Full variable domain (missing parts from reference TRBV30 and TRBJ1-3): SQTIHQWPATLVQPVGSPLSLECTVEGTSNPNLYWYRQAAGRGLQLLFYSVGIGQISSEVPQNLSASRPQDRQFILSSKKLLLSDSGFYLCAWSVGGRTIYFGEGSWLTVV.

The CDR3 sequence is CASTPGGSGTQYF. CDR3 in DNA: TGTGCCAGCACCCCCGGTGGTTCTGGGACCCAGTACTTC. The rearrangement links TRBV11-2 to TRBJ2-5; D is uncertain. The germline CDR1 and CDR2 sequences are SGHAT and FQNNGV. The CDR3 runs 13 residues. V lost 7 bases and J lost 7, with 16 bases in between.

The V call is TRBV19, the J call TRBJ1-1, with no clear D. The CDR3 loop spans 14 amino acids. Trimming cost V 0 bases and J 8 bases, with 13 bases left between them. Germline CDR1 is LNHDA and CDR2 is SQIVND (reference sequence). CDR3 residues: CASSIDQNVFEAFF. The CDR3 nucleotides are TGTGCCAGTAGTATAGACCAGAACGTATTCGAAGCTTTCTTT.

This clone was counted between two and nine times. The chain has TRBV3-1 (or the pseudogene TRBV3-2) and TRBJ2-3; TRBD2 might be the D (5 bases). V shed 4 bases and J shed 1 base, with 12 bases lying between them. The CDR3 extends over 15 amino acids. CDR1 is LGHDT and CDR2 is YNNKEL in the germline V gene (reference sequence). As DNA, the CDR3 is TGTGCCAGCAGCCCCCAGCGGCGCCGCACAGATACGCAGTATTTT. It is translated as CASSPQRRRTDTQYF.

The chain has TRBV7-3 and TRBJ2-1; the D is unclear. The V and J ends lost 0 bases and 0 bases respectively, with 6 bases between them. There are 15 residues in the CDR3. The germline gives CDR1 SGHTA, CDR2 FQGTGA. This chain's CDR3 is CASSLTPSSYNEQFF. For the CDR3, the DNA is TGTGCCAGCAGCTTAACCCCGAGCTCCTACAATGAGCAGTTCTTC.

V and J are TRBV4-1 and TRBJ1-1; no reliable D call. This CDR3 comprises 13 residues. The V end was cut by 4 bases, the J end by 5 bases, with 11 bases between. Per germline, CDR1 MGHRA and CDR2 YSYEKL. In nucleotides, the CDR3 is TGCGCCAGCAGCCGAGGGAGTTCGACTGAAGCTTTCTTT. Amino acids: CASSRGSSTEAFF.

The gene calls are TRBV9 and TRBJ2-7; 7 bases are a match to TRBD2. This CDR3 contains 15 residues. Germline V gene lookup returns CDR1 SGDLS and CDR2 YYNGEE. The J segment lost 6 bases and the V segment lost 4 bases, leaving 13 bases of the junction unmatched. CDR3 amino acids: CASSPRPGTMSEQYF. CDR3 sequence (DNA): TGTGCCAGCAGCCCACGTCCCGGGACTATGTCCGAGCAGTACTTC.

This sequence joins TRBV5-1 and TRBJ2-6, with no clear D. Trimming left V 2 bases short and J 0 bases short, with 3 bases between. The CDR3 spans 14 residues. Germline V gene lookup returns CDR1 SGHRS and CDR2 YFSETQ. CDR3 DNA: TGCGCCAGCAGCTTTAGCTCTGGGGCCAACGTCCTGACTTTC. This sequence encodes CASSFSSGANVLTF.

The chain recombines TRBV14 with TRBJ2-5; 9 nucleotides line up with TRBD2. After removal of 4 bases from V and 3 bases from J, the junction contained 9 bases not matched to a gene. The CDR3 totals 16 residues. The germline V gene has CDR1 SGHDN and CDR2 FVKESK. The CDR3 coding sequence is TGTGCCAGCAGCCCATATGGGGTAGCGGGAGAAGAGACCCAGTACTTC. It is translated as CASSPYGVAGEETQYF.

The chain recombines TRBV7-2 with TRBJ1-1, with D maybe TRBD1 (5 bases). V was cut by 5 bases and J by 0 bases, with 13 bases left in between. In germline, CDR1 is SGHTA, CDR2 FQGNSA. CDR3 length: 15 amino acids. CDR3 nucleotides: TGTGCCAGCAGCCCCCCCCGGGGGATGAACACTGAAGCTTTCTTT. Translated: CASSPPRGMNTEAFF. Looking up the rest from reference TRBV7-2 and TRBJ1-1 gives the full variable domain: GAGVSQSPSNKVTEKGKDVELRCDPISGHTALYWYRQSLGQGLEFLIYFQGNSAPDKSGLPSDRFSAERTGGSVSTLTIQRTQQEDSAVYLCASSPPRGMNTEAFFGQGTRLTVV.

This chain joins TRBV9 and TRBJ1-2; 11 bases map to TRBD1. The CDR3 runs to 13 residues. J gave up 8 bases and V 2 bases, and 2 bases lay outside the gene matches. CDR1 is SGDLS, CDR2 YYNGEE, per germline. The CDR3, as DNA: TGTGCCAGCAGCGTGGGGACAGGGGGAGGCTACACCTTC. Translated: CASSVGTGGGYTF.

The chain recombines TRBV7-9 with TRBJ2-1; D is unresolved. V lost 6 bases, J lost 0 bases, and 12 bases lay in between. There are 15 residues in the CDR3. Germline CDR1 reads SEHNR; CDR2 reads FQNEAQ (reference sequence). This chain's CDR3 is CASSRNIPSYNEQFF. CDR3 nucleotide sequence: TGTGCCAGCAGTCGTAATATCCCCTCCTACAATGAGCAGTTCTTC. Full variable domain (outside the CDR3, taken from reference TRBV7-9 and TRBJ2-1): DTGVSQNPRHKITKRGQNVTFRCDPISEHNRLYWYRQTLGQGPEFLTYFQNEAQLEKSRLLSDRFSAERPKGSFSTLEIQRTEQGDSAMYLCASSRNIPSYNEQFFGPGTRLTVL.

The CDR3 region is CAISETGAEEKLFF. The DNA of the CDR3 is TGTGCCATCAGTGAGACAGGGGCGGAGGAAAAACTGTTTTTT. The chain uses TRBV10-3 and TRBJ1-4, with 7 positions matching TRBD1. The J segment lost 8 bases and the V segment lost 2 bases, leaving 5 bases of the junction unmatched. Per the germline V gene, CDR1 is ENHRY and CDR2 is SYGVKD. The CDR3 covers 14 residues.

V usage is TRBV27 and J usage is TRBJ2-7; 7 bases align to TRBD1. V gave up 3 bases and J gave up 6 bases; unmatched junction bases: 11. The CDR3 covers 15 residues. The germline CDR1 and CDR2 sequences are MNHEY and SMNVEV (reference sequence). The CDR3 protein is CASSLQPGQTSEQYF. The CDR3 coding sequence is TGTGCCAGCAGTTTGCAACCGGGACAGACGAGCGAGCAGTACTTC.